The present T cell receptor beta chain was sequenced within a study of cytomegalovirus exposure and HLA in healthy donors. CDR3 size: 12 residues. Trimming shortened V by 8 bases and J by 1 base, and 7 bases separated the two germline ends. CDR1 and CDR2 from the germline V gene are SNHLY and FYNNEI. Concerning this clone itself: Antigen: not known.

It was with 60 Vbeta and 13 Jbeta primers that the PCR ran. Clones were read by immunoSEQ multiplex PCR, and TCRdb kept only the in-frame ones, dropping some. The table shows 85,000 to 130,000 clones, with about three quarters occurring only once. Study results and limitations: Generally TCR sequences proved uncommon, though certain public TCRs appeared in numerous donors. Later on, a genetic analysis was performed. It linked a missense variant in DCLRE1C with V- and J-gene trimming of TCR beta. Fewer N-insertions than the roughly 670-donor mean were reportedly shown by an Asian-associated ancestry cluster in a later analysis.

Specimen: PBMCs. The J gene is TRBJ2-3, the V gene TRBV2; no definite D call. This TCR was sampled from a boy aged 5-17 years in good health and CMV-seronegative. The CDR3 nucleotides read TGTGCCAGCGAGCTTGGCACAGATACGCAGTATTTT. Translation: CASELGTDTQYF.